This T cell receptor (beta chain) derives from a study of CD8 T cells in ankylosing spondylitis (dated by TCRdb to about 2017). As for the study more broadly: The study profiled T cell receptor beta repertoires in healthy donors and ankylosing spondylitis patients to find disease-linked TCR variants. Peripheral blood samples were taken, and synovial fluid was additionally collected from ankylosing spondylitis patients. The full study cohort was made up of 25 ankylosing spondylitis patients and roughly 98 healthy donors.

Worth noting for this clonotype: Its antigen target is currently unknown. The input lacks base qualities; no much larger clone sits a single base away.

General findings and caveats noted by the study authors: The disease-linked clones were reported as significantly enriched in matched synovial fluid samples from ankylosing spondylitis patients. In peripheral blood, the disease-linked clones were found at relatively low frequencies and had a CD8+ phenotype. Blood from ankylosing spondylitis patients appeared to be characterized by a TCR beta motif made up of several highly homologous amino acid variants. Some motif variants had previously been reported in the synovial fluid and blood of reactive arthritis patients, which suggests shared mechanisms of disease initiation.

Sequencing was performed on an Illumina HiSeq 2500. Quantitative 5'-RACE with molecular barcodes was the method used to prepare the TCR beta libraries. The authors' pipeline ran thus. Disease-linked TCR variants were identified with a new computational method built on a probabilistic model of VDJ rearrangement. The public reads were reprocessed in TCRdb via fastp at Q25 and MiXCR, keeping in-frame beta chains. A single entry per CDR3 protein holds the most common genes and DNA from its merged rows. Clone size and V and J calls follow TCRdb, not the original study. Across this sample there are fewer than 550,000 distinct CDR3 sequences, with roughly 5.2% seen only once. The ten largest clones represent around 3.6% of the sample. The germline V gene supplies CDR1 MDHEN and CDR2 SYDVKM. The CDR3 holds 14 amino acids from the cysteine to the phenylalanine. Only CDR3 DNA is held: 42 bases, read in frame from base 1. V sheds 3 bases and J sheds 8 bases, leaving 16 bases between their ends.

The TCR sequence derives from a male donor with ankylosing spondylitis. The chain is encoded by TRBV28 joined to TRBJ1-1, with no D gene named confidently. Sequenced material: blood, either unsorted or a sorted T cell fraction (not recorded which). At the DNA level, the sequence is TGTGCCAGCAGTTTCCCTCAGTTTGCGGAGGAAGCTTTCTTT. This is translated as CASSFPQFAEEAFF.